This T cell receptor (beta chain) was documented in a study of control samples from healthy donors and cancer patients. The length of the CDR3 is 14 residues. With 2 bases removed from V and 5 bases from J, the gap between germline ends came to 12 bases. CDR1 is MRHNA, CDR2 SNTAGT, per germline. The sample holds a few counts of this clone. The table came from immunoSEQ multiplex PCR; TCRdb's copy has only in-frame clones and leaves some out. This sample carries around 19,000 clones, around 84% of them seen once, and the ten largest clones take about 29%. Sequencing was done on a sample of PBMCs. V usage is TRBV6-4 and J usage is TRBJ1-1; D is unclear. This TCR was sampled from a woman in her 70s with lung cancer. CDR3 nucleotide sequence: TGTGCCAGCAGTGACGGTACCGGAGCAACTGAAGCTTTCTTT. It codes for CASSDGTGATEAFF.